This TCR beta chain comes out of a study of blood T cells in healthy people across ages. The use of a sample-barcoded 5' primer and a J-beta primer mix characterized a second PCR of about 7 to 12 cycles. Each CDR3 protein is one row after TCRdb ran MiXCR on the 5' RACE reads. The repertoire holds approximately 800,000 distinct CDR3 sequences, with less than 70% as singletons. V dropped 3 bases and J dropped 3; count of bases not matched to a gene: 5. Germline V gene data show CDR1 as SGHAT and CDR2 as FQDESV (reference sequence). This CDR3 comprises 15 residues. This receptor was obtained from an elderly man in good health. The V gene is TRBV11-1, the J gene TRBJ2-7; 10 positions match TRBD2. Sequences were obtained from blood. This chain's CDR3 is CASSFLGLAVYEQYF. The CDR3 DNA reads as TGTGCCAGCAGCTTTCTAGGACTAGCGGTCTACGAGCAGTACTTC.